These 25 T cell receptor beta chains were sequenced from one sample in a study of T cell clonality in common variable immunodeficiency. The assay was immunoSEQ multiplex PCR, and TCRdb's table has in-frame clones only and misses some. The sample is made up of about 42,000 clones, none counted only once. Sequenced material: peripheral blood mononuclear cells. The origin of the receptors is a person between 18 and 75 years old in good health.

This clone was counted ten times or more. CDR3 DNA (partial): TGCAGTGCTAGAGATGGTAAACATCATCAGCCC. Translating it yields CSARDGKHHQP. The CDR3 reads in full as CSARDGKHHQPQHF. This sequence joins TRBV20-1 and TRBJ1-5; D gene uncertain. The read halts 3 residues ahead of the CDR3 end, with the missing end drawn from the germline J gene. The CDR3 covers 14 residues. Germline assignment: CDR1 DFQATT and CDR2 SNEGSKA (reference sequence). The V and J ends lost 0 bases and 5 bases respectively, with 11 bases between them.

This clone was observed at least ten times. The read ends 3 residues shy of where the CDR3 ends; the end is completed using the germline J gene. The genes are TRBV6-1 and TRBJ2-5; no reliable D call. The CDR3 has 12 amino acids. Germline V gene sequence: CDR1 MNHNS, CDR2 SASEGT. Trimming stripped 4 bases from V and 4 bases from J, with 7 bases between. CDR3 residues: CASSGTGETQYF. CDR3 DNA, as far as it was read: TGTGCCAGCAGTGGAACGGGAGAGACC.

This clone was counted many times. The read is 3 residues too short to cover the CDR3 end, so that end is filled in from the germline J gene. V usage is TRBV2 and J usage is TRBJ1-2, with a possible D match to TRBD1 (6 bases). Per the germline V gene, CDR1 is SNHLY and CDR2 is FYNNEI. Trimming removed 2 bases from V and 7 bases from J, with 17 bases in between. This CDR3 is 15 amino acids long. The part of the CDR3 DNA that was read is TGTGCCAGCAGTGAATGGGCGGGGGCGGGAGGTGGC. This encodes CASSEWAGAGGG. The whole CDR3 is CASSEWAGAGGGYTF.

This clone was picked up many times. Partial CDR3 DNA: TGTGCCACCTTGGACAGAAAGACTGGAAACACC. Amino acids: CATLDRKTGNT. In full, the CDR3 is CATLDRKTGNTIYF. This chain links TRBV7-2 with TRBJ1-3; possibly TRBD1 for D (6 bases). The sequence runs out 3 residues before the end of the CDR3; the remainder is reconstructed from the germline J gene. Trimming removed 10 bases at V and 2 bases at J, with 15 bases between. The CDR3 runs to 14 residues. Germline V gives CDR1 SGHTA, CDR2 FQGNSA. The variable domain in full, completed from reference TRBV7-2 and TRBJ1-3, reads GAGVSQSPSNKVTEKGKDVELRCDPISGHTALYWYRQSLGQGLEFLIYFQGNSAPDKSGLPSDRFSAERTGGSVSTLTIQRTQQEDSAVYLCATLDRKTGNTIYFGEGSWLTVV.

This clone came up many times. CDR3 DNA (partial): TGTGCCAGCAGCTTGGAAGATTATGGC. Protein: CASSLEDYG. The complete CDR3 protein is CASSLEDYGAFF. The chain uses TRBV5-4 and TRBJ1-1; D is undetermined. The read terminates 3 residues before the CDR3 end, so the remaining end is supplied by the germline J gene. The V gene's germline CDR1 is SGHNT and CDR2 YYREEE (reference sequence). The length of the CDR3 is 12 residues.

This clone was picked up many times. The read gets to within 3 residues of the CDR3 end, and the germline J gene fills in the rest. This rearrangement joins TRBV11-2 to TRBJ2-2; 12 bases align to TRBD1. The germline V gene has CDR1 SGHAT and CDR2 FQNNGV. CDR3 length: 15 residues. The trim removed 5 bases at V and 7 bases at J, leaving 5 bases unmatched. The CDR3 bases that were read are TGTGCCAGCAGCCCGGGACAGGGGGCGGACGGGGAG. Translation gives CASSPGQGADGE. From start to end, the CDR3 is CASSPGQGADGELFF.

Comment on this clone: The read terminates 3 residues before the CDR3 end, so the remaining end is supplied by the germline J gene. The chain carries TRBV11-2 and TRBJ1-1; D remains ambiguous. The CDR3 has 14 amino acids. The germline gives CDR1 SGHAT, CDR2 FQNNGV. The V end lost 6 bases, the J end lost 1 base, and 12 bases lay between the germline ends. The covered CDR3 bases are TGTGCCAGCAGACTAGGGTTACAGAACACTGAA. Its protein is CASRLGLQNTE. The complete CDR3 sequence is CASRLGLQNTEAFF.

The CDR3 DNA, read in part, is TGTGCCAGCAGCTTTCACGGCGGGAGCTACGAC. This encodes CASSFHGGSYD. The whole CDR3 sequence is CASSFHGGSYDYTF. The rearrangement links TRBV7-9 to TRBJ1-2; D gene ambiguous. Read data end 3 residues before the CDR3 end; the end is taken from the germline J gene. The CDR3 contains 14 residues. CDR1 and CDR2 from the germline V gene are SEHNR and FQNEAQ (reference sequence). Looking up the rest from reference TRBV7-9 and TRBJ1-2 gives the full variable domain: DTGVSQNPRHKITKRGQNVTFRCDPISEHNRLYWYRQTLGQGPEFLTYFQNEAQLEKSRLLSDRFSAERPKGSFSTLEIQRTEQGDSAMYLCASSFHGGSYDYTFGSGTRLTVV.

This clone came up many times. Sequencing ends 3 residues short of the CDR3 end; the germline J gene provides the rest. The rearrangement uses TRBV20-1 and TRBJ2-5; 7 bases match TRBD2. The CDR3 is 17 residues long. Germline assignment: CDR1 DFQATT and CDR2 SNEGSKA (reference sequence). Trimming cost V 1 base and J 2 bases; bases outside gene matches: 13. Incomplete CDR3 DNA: TGCAGTGCTAGAGTTGCTAGCGGATCGAAATTGCAAGAGACC. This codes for CSARVASGSKLQET. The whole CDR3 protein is CSARVASGSKLQETQYF.

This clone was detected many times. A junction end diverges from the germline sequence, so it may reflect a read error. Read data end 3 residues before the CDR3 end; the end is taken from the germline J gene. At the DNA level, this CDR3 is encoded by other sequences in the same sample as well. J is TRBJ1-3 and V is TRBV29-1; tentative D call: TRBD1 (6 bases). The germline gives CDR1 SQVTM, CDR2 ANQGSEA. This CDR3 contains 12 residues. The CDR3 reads CSGETGGNTIYF. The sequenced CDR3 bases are TGCAGCGGGGAGACAGGAGGAAACACA.

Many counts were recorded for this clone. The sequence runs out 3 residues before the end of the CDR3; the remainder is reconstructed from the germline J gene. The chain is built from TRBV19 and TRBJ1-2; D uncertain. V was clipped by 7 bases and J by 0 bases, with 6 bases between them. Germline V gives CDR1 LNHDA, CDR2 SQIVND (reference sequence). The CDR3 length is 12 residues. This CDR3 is CASTESNYGYTF. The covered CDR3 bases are TGTGCCAGTACAGAGTCTAACTATGGC. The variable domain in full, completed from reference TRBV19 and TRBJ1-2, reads DGGITQSPKYLFRKEGQNVTLSCEQNLNHDAMYWYRQDPGQGLRLIYYSQIVNDFQKGDIAEGYSVSREKKESFPLTVTSAQKNPTAFYLCASTESNYGYTFGSGTRLTVV.

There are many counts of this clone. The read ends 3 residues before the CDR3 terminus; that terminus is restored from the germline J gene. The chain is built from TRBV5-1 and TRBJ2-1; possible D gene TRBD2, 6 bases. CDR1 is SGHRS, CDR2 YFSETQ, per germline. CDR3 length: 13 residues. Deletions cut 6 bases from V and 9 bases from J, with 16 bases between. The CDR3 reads CASTLGEVAEQFF. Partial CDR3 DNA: TGCGCCAGCACCCTCGGGGAGGTGGCTGAG.

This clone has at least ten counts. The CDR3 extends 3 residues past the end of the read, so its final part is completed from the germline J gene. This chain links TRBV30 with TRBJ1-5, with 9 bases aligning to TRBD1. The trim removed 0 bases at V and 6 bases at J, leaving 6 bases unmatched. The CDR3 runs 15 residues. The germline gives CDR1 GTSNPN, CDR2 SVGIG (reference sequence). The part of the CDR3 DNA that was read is TGTGCCTGGAGTGTACGGGGACAGGGTAGTCAGCCC. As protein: CAWSVRGQGSQP. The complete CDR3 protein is CAWSVRGQGSQPQHF.

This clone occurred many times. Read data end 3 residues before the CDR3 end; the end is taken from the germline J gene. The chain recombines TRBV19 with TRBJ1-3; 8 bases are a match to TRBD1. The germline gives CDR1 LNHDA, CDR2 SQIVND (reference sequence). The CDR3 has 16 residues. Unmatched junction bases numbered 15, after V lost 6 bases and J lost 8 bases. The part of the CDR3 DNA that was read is TGTGCCAGTAGAGAAACCCGGGACAGGTCTACCCACACC. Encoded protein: CASRETRDRSTHT. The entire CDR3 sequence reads CASRETRDRSTHTIYF. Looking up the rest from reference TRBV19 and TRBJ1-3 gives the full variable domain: DGGITQSPKYLFRKEGQNVTLSCEQNLNHDAMYWYRQDPGQGLRLIYYSQIVNDFQKGDIAEGYSVSREKKESFPLTVTSAQKNPTAFYLCASRETRDRSTHTIYFGEGSWLTVV.

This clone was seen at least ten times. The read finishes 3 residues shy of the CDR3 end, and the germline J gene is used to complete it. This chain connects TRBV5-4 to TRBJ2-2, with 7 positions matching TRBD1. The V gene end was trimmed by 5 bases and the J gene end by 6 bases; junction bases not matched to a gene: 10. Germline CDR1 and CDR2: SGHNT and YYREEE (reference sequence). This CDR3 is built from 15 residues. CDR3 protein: CASRARQGNSGELFF. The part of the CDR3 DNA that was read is TGTGCCAGCAGGGCGAGACAGGGTAATTCCGGGGAG.

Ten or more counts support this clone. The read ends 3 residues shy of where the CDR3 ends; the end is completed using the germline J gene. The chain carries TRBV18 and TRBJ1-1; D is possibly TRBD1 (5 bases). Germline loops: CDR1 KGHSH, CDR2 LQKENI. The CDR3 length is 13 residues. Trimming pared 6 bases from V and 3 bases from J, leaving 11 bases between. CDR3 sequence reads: CASSQGRDTEAFF. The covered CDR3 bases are TGTGCCAGCTCTCAGGGTAGGGACACTGAA.

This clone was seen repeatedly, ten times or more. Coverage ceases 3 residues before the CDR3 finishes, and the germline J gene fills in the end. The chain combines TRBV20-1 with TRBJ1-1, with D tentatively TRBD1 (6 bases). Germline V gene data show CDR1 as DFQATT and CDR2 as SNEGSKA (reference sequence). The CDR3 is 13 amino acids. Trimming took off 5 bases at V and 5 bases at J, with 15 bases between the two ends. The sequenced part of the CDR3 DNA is TGCAGTGCTCCGGGGGGCAGGAAGACTGAA. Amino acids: CSAPGGRKTE. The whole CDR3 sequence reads CSAPGGRKTEAFF.

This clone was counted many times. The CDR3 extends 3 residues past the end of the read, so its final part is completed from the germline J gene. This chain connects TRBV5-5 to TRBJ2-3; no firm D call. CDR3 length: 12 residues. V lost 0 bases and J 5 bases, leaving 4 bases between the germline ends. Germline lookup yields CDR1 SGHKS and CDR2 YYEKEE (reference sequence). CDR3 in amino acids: CASSLDGDTQYF. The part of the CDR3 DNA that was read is TGTGCCAGCAGCTTGGACGGAGATACG.

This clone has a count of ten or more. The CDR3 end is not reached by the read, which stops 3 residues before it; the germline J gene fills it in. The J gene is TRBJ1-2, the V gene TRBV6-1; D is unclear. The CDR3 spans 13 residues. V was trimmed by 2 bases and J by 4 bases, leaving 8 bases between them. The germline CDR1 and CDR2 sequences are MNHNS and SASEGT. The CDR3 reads CASSEPLIYGYTF. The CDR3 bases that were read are TGTGCCAGCAGTGAACCACTAATCTATGGC.

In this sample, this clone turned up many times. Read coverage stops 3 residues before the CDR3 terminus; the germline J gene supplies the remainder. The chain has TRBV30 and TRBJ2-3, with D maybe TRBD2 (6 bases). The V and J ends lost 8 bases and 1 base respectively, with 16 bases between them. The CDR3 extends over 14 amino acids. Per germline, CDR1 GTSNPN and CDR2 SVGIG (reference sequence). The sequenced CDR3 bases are TGTGCCACCACCTTAGCGGCCCGCACAGATACG. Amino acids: CATTLAARTDT. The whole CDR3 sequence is CATTLAARTDTQYF.

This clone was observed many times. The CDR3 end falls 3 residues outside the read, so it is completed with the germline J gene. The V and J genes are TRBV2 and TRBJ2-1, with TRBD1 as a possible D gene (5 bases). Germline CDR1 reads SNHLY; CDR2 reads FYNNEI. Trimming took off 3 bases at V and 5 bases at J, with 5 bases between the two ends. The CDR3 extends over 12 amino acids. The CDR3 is CASSETDNEQFF. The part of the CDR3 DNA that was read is TGTGCCAGCAGTGAGACAGACAATGAG.

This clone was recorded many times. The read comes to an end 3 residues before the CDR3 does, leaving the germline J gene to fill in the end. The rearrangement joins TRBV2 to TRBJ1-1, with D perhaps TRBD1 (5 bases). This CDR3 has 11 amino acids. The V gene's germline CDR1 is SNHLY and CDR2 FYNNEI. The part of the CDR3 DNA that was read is TGTGCCGGCGAACAGGAAGCGGGA. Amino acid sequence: CAGEQEAG. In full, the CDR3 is CAGEQEAGAFF.

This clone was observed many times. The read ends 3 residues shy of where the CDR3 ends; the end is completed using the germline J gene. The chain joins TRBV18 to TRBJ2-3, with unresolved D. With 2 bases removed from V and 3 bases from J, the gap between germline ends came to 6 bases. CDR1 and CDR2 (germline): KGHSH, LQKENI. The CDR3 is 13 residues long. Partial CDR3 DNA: TGTGCCAGCTCACCAGTCCCTACAGATACG. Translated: CASSPVPTDT. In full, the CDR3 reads CASSPVPTDTQYF.

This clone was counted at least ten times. The CDR3 DNA, read in part, is TGCGCCAGCAGCTCAGGGACTTTCTACGAG. Translation: CASSSGTFYE. The CDR3 in its entirety is CASSSGTFYEQYF. The V call is TRBV5-1, the J call TRBJ2-7, with D tentatively TRBD2 (6 bases). The CDR3 end falls 3 residues outside the read, so it is completed with the germline J gene. This CDR3 region has 13 residues. Per the germline V gene, CDR1 is SGHRS and CDR2 is YFSETQ. The V end was cut by 3 bases, the J end by 3 bases, with 10 bases between.

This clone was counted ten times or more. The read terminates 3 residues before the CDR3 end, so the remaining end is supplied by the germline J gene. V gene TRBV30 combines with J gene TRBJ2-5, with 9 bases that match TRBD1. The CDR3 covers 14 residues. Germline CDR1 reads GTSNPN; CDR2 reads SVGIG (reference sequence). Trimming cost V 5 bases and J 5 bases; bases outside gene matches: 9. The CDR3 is CAWDPTGGRETQYF. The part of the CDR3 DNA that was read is TGTGCCTGGGACCCCACAGGGGGCAGGGAGACC.